This T cell receptor (beta chain) was obtained from a study of CD8 T cells in ankylosing spondylitis. The study, taken as a whole, reports: Ankylosing spondylitis blood appeared to carry a characteristic TCR beta motif of eight or nine highly homologous variants.

This clonotype occurred many times. Its antigen is not identified. Generation of TCR beta libraries employed quantitative 5'-RACE incorporating molecular barcodes. TCRdb reanalysed the 5' RACE reads using MiXCR and keeps one entry per CDR3 protein. The sample holds roughly 230,000 distinct CDR3 sequences, roughly 8% seen once. The V gene lost 3 bases and the J gene lost 5 bases, with 14 bases spanning the gap. Germline V gene data show CDR1 as LNHDA and CDR2 as SQIVND (reference sequence). The CDR3 consists of 14 residues. The sample comprised blood, either unsorted or a sorted T cell fraction (not recorded which). The TCR was taken from a female donor with ankylosing spondylitis or in good health (not recorded which). This chain links TRBV19 with TRBJ2-7, with D perhaps matching TRBD1 or TRBD2 (7 bases each). CDR3 DNA: TGTGCCAGTAGTATCGGGGGGACAGTGGACGAGCAGTACTTC. As protein: CASSIGGTVDEQYF.